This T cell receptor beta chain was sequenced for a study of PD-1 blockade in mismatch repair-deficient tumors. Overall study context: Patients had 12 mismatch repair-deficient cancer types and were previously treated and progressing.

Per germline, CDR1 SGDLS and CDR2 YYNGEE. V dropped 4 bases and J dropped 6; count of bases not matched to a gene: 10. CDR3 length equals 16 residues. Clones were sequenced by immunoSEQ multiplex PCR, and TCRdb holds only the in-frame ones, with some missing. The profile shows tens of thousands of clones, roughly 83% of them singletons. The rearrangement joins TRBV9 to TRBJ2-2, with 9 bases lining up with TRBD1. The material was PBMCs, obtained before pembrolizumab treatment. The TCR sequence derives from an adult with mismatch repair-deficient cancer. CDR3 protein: CASSLRTGALPGELFF. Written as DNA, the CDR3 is TGTGCCAGCAGCCTCCGGACAGGGGCTCTCCCCGGGGAGCTGTTTTTT.